This TCR beta chain stems from a study of patients and donors after allogeneic stem cell transplantation. The length of the CDR3 is 13 residues. Germline V gives CDR1 MNHNY, CDR2 SVGAGI (reference sequence). V was cut by 7 bases and J by 5 bases, with 13 bases left in between. TCRdb reprocessed the RT-PCR reads with MiXCR, giving one entry per CDR3 protein. The table shows roughly 880,000 distinct CDR3 sequences, with over 15% occurring only once. The sample comprised blood, either unsorted or a sorted T cell fraction (not recorded which). The origin of this receptor is a human donor who was either an allogeneic HSCT recipient or a stem cell or donor lymphocyte infusion donor (not recorded which). It is not recorded whose cells these are; they may come from a transplant donor. This sequence joins TRBV6-6 and TRBJ2-3; D is possibly TRBD2 (5 bases). Here the CDR3 DNA reads TGTGCCAGCATCGAGGGTAGAGGAGATACGCAGTATTTT. Its protein product is CASIEGRGDTQYF.